Listed here are 22 T cell receptor beta chains from one sample, sequenced in a study of shared clonotypes between healthy human individuals. Sequenced by immunoSEQ multiplex PCR; TCRdb stores in-frame clones only, minus some. Among 85,000 to 100,000 clones listed, approximately 63% were seen once. Sequenced: memory CD8+ T cells sorted from blood. The sample's subset: CD45RO+ cells pooled with CCR7-negative TemRA cells. These receptor sequences come from a man aged 30 to 39 in good health.

The chain carries TRBV5-1 and TRBJ2-7, with D perhaps assigned TRBD1 or TRBD2 (5 bases each). Germline-derived CDR1 and CDR2 are SGHRS and YFSETQ. The CDR3 is 14 residues long. Trimming took 0 bases from V and 2 from J, leaving 9 bases between them. The CDR3 sequence: CASSLVGETYEQYF. CDR3 nucleotide sequence: TGCGCCAGCAGCTTGGTGGGGGAAACCTACGAGCAGTACTTC. Full variable domain (missing parts from reference TRBV5-1 and TRBJ2-7): KAGVTQTPRYLIKTRGQQVTLSCSPISGHRSVSWYQQTPGQGLQFLFEYFSETQRNKGNFPGRFSGRQFSNSRSEMNVSTLELGDSALYLCASSLVGETYEQYFGPGTRLTVT.

V is TRBV6-6 and J is TRBJ2-7, with 7 positions matching TRBD2. This CDR3 has 14 residues. The V gene end was trimmed by 3 bases and the J gene end by 5 bases; junction bases not matched to a gene: 7. Per germline, CDR1 MNHNY and CDR2 SVGAGI (reference sequence). The chain's CDR3 is CASSYGLEGNEQYF. The CDR3 DNA follows: TGTGCCAGCAGTTATGGACTAGAGGGCAACGAGCAGTACTTC.

The chain combines TRBV7-3 with TRBJ2-2; D remains unclear. Germline V gene data show CDR1 as SGHTA and CDR2 as FQGTGA. The CDR3 runs 14 residues. Trimming took 8 bases from V and 4 from J, leaving 14 bases between them. In DNA form, the CDR3 reads TGTGCCAGCTCCTCCGGCGTTGTCACCGGGGAGCTGTTTTTT. This gives the protein CASSSGVVTGELFF.

This chain links TRBV29-1 with TRBJ2-1; 11 bases align to TRBD1. The V segment lost 7 bases and the J segment 8 bases; nucleotides outside the gene matches: 7. CDR3 length: 13 residues. The V gene's germline CDR1 is SQVTM and CDR2 ANQGSEA. DNA for the CDR3: TGCAGCGCCGGACAGGGGGCTTACGATGAGCAGTTCTTC. The encoded protein is CSAGQGAYDEQFF.

In this sample, this clone turned up once. The CDR3 sequence: CASSLDQTITGSSYEQYF. In DNA form, the CDR3 reads TGTGCCAGCAGCTTAGACCAAACTATCACAGGATCTTCCTACGAGCAGTACTTC. The chain carries TRBV11-2 and TRBJ2-7, with D maybe TRBD1 (5 bases). The ends were cut back, 0 bases at V and 1 base at J, with 19 bases in the middle. The germline V gene encodes CDR1 SGHAT and CDR2 FQNNGV. The CDR3 has 18 residues.

The chain carries TRBV2 and TRBJ2-7; a possible D gene is TRBD2 (6 bases). V lost 6 bases and J lost 2, with 14 bases in between. CDR1 and CDR2 from the germline V gene are SNHLY and FYNNEI. The length of the CDR3 is 14 residues. The CDR3, as DNA: TGTGCCAGCAGGTTCCGACTAGGAACCTACGAGCAGTACTTC. It yields the protein CASRFRLGTYEQYF.

This clone was observed once. The chain uses TRBV15 and TRBJ1-5, with TRBD1 matching over 7 bases. The CDR3 covers 15 residues. Germline loops: CDR1 LNHNV, CDR2 YYDKDF (reference sequence). V shed 1 base, J shed 6 bases, and the junction held 6 bases outside the gene matches. In DNA, the CDR3 is TGTGCCACCAGCAGAGGGAGGACAGGAGCTCAGCCCCAGCATTTT. This translates into CATSRGRTGAQPQHF.

This rearrangement joins TRBV29-1 to TRBJ2-7; 9 bases are a match to TRBD1. Germline-derived CDR1 and CDR2 are SQVTM and ANQGSEA. This CDR3 contains 11 residues. J lost 6 bases, V lost 7 bases, and 4 bases had no gene match. Written as DNA, the CDR3 is TGCAGCGGGGGACAGGGAAGCGAGCAGTACTTC. Translating gives CSGGQGSEQYF.

This clone was observed a single time. The rearrangement uses TRBV2 and TRBJ1-1; 7 nucleotides align to TRBD1. V lost 10 bases and J lost 1; bases outside the gene matches: 6. The germline V gene encodes CDR1 SNHLY and CDR2 FYNNEI. The CDR3 contains 13 residues. This chain's CDR3 is CATTGDRNTEAFF. CDR3 nucleotides: TGTGCCACCACAGGGGACCGGAACACTGAAGCTTTCTTT.

This clone occurred once. V usage is TRBV10-3 and J usage is TRBJ1-3, with D possibly being TRBD1 (6 bases). Trimming left V 5 bases short and J 5 bases short, with 16 bases between. CDR3 length: 15 amino acids. The germline V gene has CDR1 ENHRY and CDR2 SYGVKD. The CDR3: CAISNVGGRRNTIYF. The CDR3 nucleotides read TGTGCCATCAGTAACGTAGGGGGGCGAAGAAACACCATATATTTT.

The V gene is TRBV4-1, the J gene TRBJ2-7; perhaps TRBD1 as D (7 bases). The CDR3 length is 15 residues. Deletions cut 0 bases from V and 6 bases from J, with 15 bases between. Per the germline V gene, CDR1 is MGHRA and CDR2 is YSYEKL. The CDR3 DNA sequence: TGCGCCAGCAGCCAAGATAGGGCAGGGGGGCTCGAGCAGTACTTC. Translated, it gives CASSQDRAGGLEQYF.

DNA of the CDR3: TGTGCCAGCAGCCTCAGCGGGGGTGGGAACAATGAGCAGTTCTTC. Its translation: CASSLSGGGNNEQFF. The chain recombines TRBV7-9 with TRBJ2-1, with 8 bases identical to TRBD2. The CDR3 loop spans 15 amino acids. Germline CDR1 SEHNR, CDR2 FQNEAQ (reference sequence). V trimming: 5 bases; J trimming: 5 bases; junction bases outside the gene matches: 8.

J is TRBJ1-1 and V is TRBV5-6; the D is unclear. This CDR3 comprises 13 residues. CDR1 and CDR2 (germline): SGHDT, YYEEEE. Trimming cost V 0 bases and J 8 bases, with 11 bases left between them. In DNA, the CDR3 is TGTGCCAGCAGCTTGGGGGCAAAAAAAGAAGCTTTCTTT. This encodes CASSLGAKKEAFF.

The chain employs TRBV4-2 and TRBJ2-1, with TRBD2 matching over 12 bases. Germline V gives CDR1 LGHNA, CDR2 YNFKEQ. This CDR3 comprises 16 residues. V lost 3 bases, J lost 6 bases, and 6 bases stayed unmatched. CDR3 nucleotide sequence: TGTGCCAGCAGCCAGTCCACTAGCGGGAGGAGCAATGAGCAGTTCTTC. Amino acid sequence: CASSQSTSGRSNEQFF.

This clone was seen a few times. This chain's CDR3 is CASSTLAFEQFF. In DNA form, the CDR3 reads TGTGCCAGCAGCACTCTAGCGTTTGAGCAGTTCTTC. V is TRBV28 and J is TRBJ2-1; maybe TRBD2 (6 bases). The CDR3 covers 12 residues. The germline V gene encodes CDR1 MDHEN and CDR2 SYDVKM. V lost 6 bases to trimming and J lost 9 bases, with 12 bases between them.

V gene TRBV29-1 combines with J gene TRBJ2-1, with D perhaps matching TRBD2 (6 bases). Trimming pared 4 bases from V and 1 base from J, leaving 11 bases between. The V gene's germline CDR1 is SQVTM and CDR2 ANQGSEA. There are 14 residues in the CDR3. The CDR3 region has the DNA TGCAGCGTTGTTGCGAGCGGGTCCTACAATGAGCAGTTCTTC. Amino acids: CSVVASGSYNEQFF.

The V and J genes are TRBV2 and TRBJ2-1; D gene unclear. Trimming removed 2 bases from V and 0 bases from J, with 2 bases in between. The CDR3 extends over 13 amino acids. CDR1 is SNHLY, CDR2 FYNNEI, per germline. CDR3 nucleotides: TGTGCCAGCAGTGAATCCTCCTACAATGAGCAGTTCTTC. The encoded protein is CASSESSYNEQFF.

J is TRBJ1-3 and V is TRBV2; 7 positions agree with TRBD1. V lost 6 bases to trimming and J lost 0 bases; unmatched junction nucleotides: 11. This CDR3 contains 17 residues. Looked up from germline, CDR1 is SNHLY and CDR2 is FYNNEI. The CDR3 region has the DNA TGTGCCAGCAGATGGGACAGCCGATTCAGCTCTGGAAACACCATATATTTT. It translates to CASRWDSRFSSGNTIYF.

The chain combines TRBV28 with TRBJ2-3; D gene uncertain. CDR1 MDHEN and CDR2 SYDVKM come from the germline V gene. There are 13 residues in the CDR3. V was pared by 3 bases and J by 6 bases, with 10 bases between. The CDR3 region has the DNA TGTGCCAGCAGTTTGGTAGTTTACGATACGCAGTATTTT. It translates to CASSLVVYDTQYF.

Regarding this clone: A much larger clone differs by one base, so this may be a read error. V gene TRBV7-9 combines with J gene TRBJ1-1, with D uncertain. The CDR3 sequence is 13 residues long. Germline-derived CDR1 and CDR2 are SEHNR and FQNEAQ (reference sequence). CDR3 sequence (DNA): TGTGCCGGCAGCTTATGGGAACACACTGAAGCTTTCTTT. Residues: CAGSLWEHTEAFF. The entire variable domain, with the rest obtained from reference TRBV7-9 and TRBJ1-1, is as follows: DTGVSQNPRHKITKRGQNVTFRCDPISEHNRLYWYRQTLGQGPEFLTYFQNEAQLEKSRLLSDRFSAERPKGSFSTLEIQRTEQGDSAMYLCAGSLWEHTEAFFGQGTRLTVV.

V gene TRBV4-1 combines with J gene TRBJ2-2; 8 bases align to TRBD2. V lost 5 bases, J lost 7 bases, and 9 bases stayed unmatched. The CDR3 has 15 residues. Germline V lookup: CDR1 MGHRA, CDR2 YSYEKL. CDR3 nucleotide sequence: TGCGCCAGCAGCGGCTCACTAGCGGTCCTCGGGGAGCTGTTTTTT. Its translation: CASSGSLAVLGELFF.

V and J are TRBV7-6 and TRBJ2-7; maybe TRBD2 (5 bases). Germline V lookup: CDR1 SGHVS, CDR2 FNYEAQ. The length of the CDR3 is 14 residues. V was shortened by 5 bases and J by 0 bases, with 11 bases between the two germline ends. CDR3: CASSPGLISYEQYF. The CDR3 region has the DNA TGTGCCAGCAGCCCCGGACTCATCTCCTACGAGCAGTACTTC.